Presented here are 24 T cell receptor beta chains from one specimen sequenced in a study of regulatory T cells in long-lasting Graves disease. Relying on iRepertoire HTBI primers and Arm-PCR of CDR3 regions, the team built TCR beta libraries. TCRdb redid the calling of the multiplex PCR reads with MiXCR, one entry per CDR3 protein. Among roughly 450,000 distinct CDR3 sequences listed, 22% were seen once. Indicated time point: persistent/refractory GD, antithyroid drugs over 5 years with positive TRAb. From RNA extracted from PBMCs, the TCR library was made. The sample here was peripheral blood mononuclear cells (PBMCs), taken when the disease was refractory, from a patient treated with antithyroid drugs. The receptors derive from a female donor with Graves disease.

This clonotype came up many times. The chain links TRBV6-2 or TRBV6-3 to TRBJ2-2; no firm D call. CDR3 length: 14 amino acids. Germline CDR1 and CDR2: MNHEY and SVGEGT. The V gene lost 0 bases and the J gene lost 6 bases, with 8 bases spanning the gap. DNA for the CDR3: TGTGCCAGCAGTTACTCGAGCCTGGCCGGGGAGCTGTTTTTT. It yields the protein CASSYSSLAGELFF.

This clonotype was detected only a few times. The chain uses TRBV6-5 and TRBJ2-2; weak D call: TRBD1 (6 bases). V was shortened by 2 bases and J by 7 bases, with 17 bases between the two germline ends. CDR3 length: 16 amino acids. Germline V gene lookup returns CDR1 MNHEY and CDR2 SVGAGI. This CDR3 is CASSYPWAGDVGELFF. In DNA form, the CDR3 reads TGTGCCAGCAGTTACCCCTGGGCAGGGGATGTCGGGGAGCTGTTTTTT.

This clonotype occurred many times. Mismatch with germline at one junction end may stem from a read error. The chain uses TRBV20-1 and TRBJ1-2; D is uncertain. Germline V gives CDR1 DFQATT, CDR2 SNEGSKA (reference sequence). This CDR3 spans 14 amino acids. DNA for the CDR3: TGCAGTGCTGGAGAGATGAGGGAAGCGCTCCGCTACACCTTC. Amino acid sequence: CSAGEMREALRYTF.

A single count supports this clonotype. The chain couples TRBV19 to TRBJ1-5; D is uncertain. The V end was cut by 7 bases, the J end by 0 bases, with 10 bases between. CDR1 and CDR2 from the germline V gene are LNHDA and SQIVND (reference sequence). The CDR3 sequence is 14 residues long. The CDR3 DNA reads as TGTGCCAGTAAGGCAGCTTATAGCAATCAGCCCCAGCATTTT. Protein: CASKAAYSNQPQHF.

In this sample, this clonotype turned up once. The rearrangement links TRBV7-2 to TRBJ2-5, with TRBD1 matching over 9 bases. The J call is doubtful: the DNA matches TRBJ2-1 better. The CDR3 length is 15 residues. Germline loops: CDR1 SGHTA, CDR2 FQGNSA. For the CDR3, the DNA is TGTGCCAGCAGCTTAGGGACAGGGGACTACAATGAGCAGTTCTTC. Protein sequence: CASSLGTGDYNEQFF.

In its sample, this clonotype was seen a few times. The gene calls are TRBV6-1 and TRBJ2-7, with TRBD1 matching 8 bases. This CDR3 has 15 residues. After removal of 6 bases from V and 2 bases from J, the junction contained 9 bases not matched to a gene. Germline-derived CDR1 and CDR2 are MNHNS and SASEGT. The CDR3 loop reads CASRQGQGATYEQYF. In DNA, the CDR3 is TGTGCCAGCAGGCAAGGACAGGGTGCGACCTACGAGCAGTACTTC.

CDR3 residues: CASSFGDRGTEAFF. The CDR3 bases are TGTGCCAGCAGTTTCGGGGACAGGGGCACTGAAGCTTTCTTT. The chain carries TRBV6-2 or TRBV6-3 and TRBJ1-1; 10 bases fit TRBD1. V shed 4 bases and J 4 bases; nucleotides not matched to a gene: 3. Germline V gene data show CDR1 as MNHEY and CDR2 as SVGEGT. The CDR3 length is 14 residues.

This clonotype was detected many times. This chain connects TRBV28 to TRBJ2-7, with D perhaps TRBD1 (6 bases). The CDR3 is 14 residues long. Trimming pared 7 bases from V and 5 bases from J, leaving 18 bases between. Germline CDR1 and CDR2: MDHEN and SYDVKM. The CDR3 loop is CASNFLGGFHEQYF. Here the CDR3 DNA reads TGTGCCAGCAACTTCTTAGGGGGTTTCCACGAGCAGTACTTC. Together with reference TRBV28 and TRBJ2-7, the CDR3 gives the full variable domain: DVKVTQSSRYLVKRTGEKVFLECVQDMDHENMFWYRQDPGLGLRLIYFSYDVKMKEKGDIPEGYSVSREKKERFSLILESASTNQTSMYLCASNFLGGFHEQYFGPGTRLTVT.

This clonotype was observed a handful of times. Sequence at one end of the junction differs from germline and may be a read error. The chain has TRBV7-9 and TRBJ2-5; D not resolved. The CDR3 is 15 amino acids. The germline V gene encodes CDR1 SEHNR and CDR2 FQNEAQ (reference sequence). The CDR3 spells CASSLRTGYQEAQYF. In nucleotides, the CDR3 is TGTGCCAGCAGCCTCCGGACCGGGTACCAAGAGGCCCAGTACTTC.

There are many counts of this clonotype. The V call is TRBV29-1, the J call TRBJ1-2; possibly TRBD1 for D (6 bases). CDR3 length equals 13 residues. The V gene lost 4 bases and the J gene lost 2 bases, with 11 bases spanning the gap. Germline CDR1 reads SQVTM; CDR2 reads ANQGSEA. The CDR3 bases are TGCAGCGTTGGGGGGACACCGAACTATGGCTACACCTTC. Protein sequence: CSVGGTPNYGYTF.

V usage is TRBV19 and J usage is TRBJ1-4; no clear D. This CDR3 contains 13 residues. In germline, CDR1 is LNHDA, CDR2 SQIVND (reference sequence). Deletions cut 6 bases from V and 5 bases from J, with 10 bases between. The CDR3 coding sequence is TGTGCCAGTAGCGGGCAGAGGAATGAAAAACTGTTTTTT. It specifies CASSGQRNEKLFF.

This clonotype was seen only a few times. The V gene is TRBV11-2, the J gene TRBJ2-7; TRBD2 is a possible D gene (7 bases). The V and J ends lost 5 bases and 4 bases respectively, with 18 bases between them. CDR3 length: 15 residues. Germline V gives CDR1 SGHAT, CDR2 FQNNGV. The CDR3 here is CASSPIGGGRYEQYF. In nucleotides, the CDR3 is TGTGCCAGCAGCCCTATAGGGGGGGGGCGGTACGAGCAGTACTTC.

This clonotype was counted only a few times. The rearrangement links TRBV2 to TRBJ2-7, with D perhaps matching TRBD1 (5 bases). The CDR3 consists of 15 residues. Germline V gene sequence: CDR1 SNHLY, CDR2 FYNNEI. V was cut by 6 bases and J by 6 bases, with 21 bases left in between. The CDR3 spells CASSDLGPDSFEQYF. As DNA, the CDR3 is TGTGCCAGCAGCGACTTAGGGCCCGACAGTTTCGAGCAGTACTTC. Drawing the rest from reference TRBV2 and TRBJ2-7, the complete variable domain is EPEVTQTPSHQVTQMGQEVILRCVPISNHLYFYWYRQILGQKVEFLVSFYNNEISEKSEIFDDQFSVERPDGSNFTLKIRSTKLEDSAMYFCASSDLGPDSFEQYFGPGTRLTVT.

In this sample, this clonotype turned up a few times. This chain uses TRBV12-3 or TRBV12-4 with TRBJ1-4; D might be TRBD1 (5 bases). Trimming took off 2 bases at V and 5 bases at J, with 15 bases between the two ends. CDR3 length: 16 residues. CDR3 amino acids: CASSLRDGGGNEKLFF. The CDR3, as DNA: TGTGCCAGCAGTTTAAGGGACGGGGGGGGGAATGAAAAACTGTTTTTT.

V and J are TRBV6-2 or TRBV6-3 and TRBJ1-2; D may be TRBD1 (5 bases). The V end was cut by 4 bases, the J end by 5 bases, with 8 bases between. Germline V gene lookup returns CDR1 MNHEY and CDR2 SVGEGT. This CDR3 region has 12 residues. The CDR3 spells CASSFPGYGYTF. CDR3 nucleotide sequence: TGTGCCAGCAGTTTTCCAGGGTATGGCTACACCTTC.

This clonotype was observed a handful of times. CDR3 in amino acids: CASSDRGGNIQYF. CDR3 DNA sequence: TGTGCCAGCAGTGACAGGGGGGGAAACATTCAGTACTTC. The chain carries TRBV11-3 and TRBJ2-4, with 9 bases fitting TRBD1. Germline values: CDR1 SGHNT, CDR2 YENEEA. The CDR3 is 13 residues long. Trimming removed 6 bases from V and 6 bases from J; junction bases left unmatched: 3.

This clonotype was counted at least ten times. The chain combines TRBV2 with TRBJ2-7, with 7 nucleotides matching TRBD1. Unmatched junction bases numbered 7, after V lost 6 bases and J lost 2 bases. The CDR3 length is 14 residues. Germline values: CDR1 SNHLY, CDR2 FYNNEI. CDR3 DNA sequence: TGTGCCAGCAGCGGGACAGTCGGGGCCTACGAGCAGTACTTC. Its protein is CASSGTVGAYEQYF.

V and J are TRBV4-1 and TRBJ1-2; D not resolved. CDR1 and CDR2 from the germline V gene are MGHRA and YSYEKL. The CDR3 is 13 amino acids. V lost 0 bases and J lost 3, with 5 bases in between. The CDR3 nucleotides read TGCGCCAGCAGCCAAGACCTGGACTATGGCTACACCTTC. Translating gives CASSQDLDYGYTF.

This clonotype was observed a handful of times. The rearrangement links TRBV7-8 to TRBJ1-2; TRBD1 might be the D (5 bases). Looked up from germline, CDR1 is SGHVS and CDR2 is FQNEAQ. The CDR3 has 14 amino acids. The V gene lost 3 bases and the J gene lost 5 bases, with 13 bases spanning the gap. This chain's CDR3 is CASSLRQLPYGYTF. The CDR3 nucleotides read TGTGCCAGCAGCTTGAGACAGTTACCATATGGCTACACCTTC.

This clonotype was counted between two and nine times. The chain combines TRBV6-1 with TRBJ2-5, with 7 bases that match TRBD1. CDR1 and CDR2 (germline): MNHNS, SASEGT. The J segment lost 7 bases and the V segment lost 6 bases, leaving 5 bases of the junction unmatched. This CDR3 comprises 12 residues. As DNA, the CDR3 is TGTGCCAGCAGGGGACAGTTGTCGACCCAGTACTTC. The encoded protein is CASRGQLSTQYF.

The J gene is TRBJ1-2, the V gene TRBV7-9; 10 bases agree with TRBD1. V shed 7 bases and J 4 bases; nucleotides not matched to a gene: 6. The CDR3 spans 14 residues. Germline lookup yields CDR1 SEHNR and CDR2 FQNEAQ (reference sequence). The CDR3 region has the DNA TGTGCCAGCACCTTTGGGACAGGGGTCTATGGCTACACCTTC. Its translation: CASTFGTGVYGYTF.

This clonotype has a count of ten or more. The chain recombines TRBV5-1 with TRBJ2-2; the match to TRBD1 covers 9 bases. The J segment lost 5 bases and the V segment lost 4 bases, leaving 3 bases of the junction unmatched. Germline V gene data show CDR1 as SGHRS and CDR2 as YFSETQ. The CDR3 covers 14 residues. The chain's CDR3 is CASSRDRETGELFF. DNA for the CDR3: TGCGCCAGCAGCCGGGACAGGGAGACCGGGGAGCTGTTTTTT.

A note on this clonotype: One end of the junction does not line up with germline, which may come from a read error. The rearrangement links TRBV30 to TRBJ1-4; D ambiguous. Germline-derived CDR1 and CDR2 are GTSNPN and SVGIG (reference sequence). The CDR3 spans 13 residues. This CDR3 reads CAWSIQVHERLFF. CDR3 nucleotide sequence: TGTGCCTGGAGCATACAAGTCCATGAAAGACTGTTTTTT.

This chain connects TRBV12-3 or TRBV12-4 to TRBJ1-2, with unresolved D. V gave up 7 bases and J gave up 0 bases, with 9 bases separating them. The CDR3 spans 13 residues. CDR3 sequence (DNA): TGTGCCAGCACGATCGGGGCTAACTATGGCTACACCTTC. Translated, it gives CASTIGANYGYTF.